The clone carrying this T cell receptor beta chain was seen repeatedly, ten times or more. Its cognate antigen is unknown. This sample is drawn from a study of T-cell memory formation after mild COVID-19. About the research overall: TCR clusters mostly belonged to single donors. Study results and caveats: Contracting clones, day 15 to 85, had balanced CD4/CD8, and later expanders favored CD4+. Those CD4+ clones that contracted were mainly in CM and EM (CD8+ ones in EMRA).

TCRalpha and TCRbeta libraries used 5'RACE with constant-segment primers and UMIs. TCRdb re-analysed the 5' RACE reads in MiXCR, keeping a single row per CDR3 protein. This sample has roughly 580,000 distinct CDR3 sequences; roughly 18% occur once, and the top ten carry around 12%. The CDR3 loop spans 14 amino acids. Germline V gene sequence: CDR1 SGHRS, CDR2 YFSETQ. Losses at the gene ends were 0 bases for V and 6 bases for J; bases not matched to a gene: 6. The sequenced sample consisted of PBMCs or a T cell subset sorted from them (not recorded which). The receptor was isolated from an adult woman who had mild COVID-19 (a few samples of this study predate the infection). Cell type and time point are not known. The chain couples TRBV5-1 to TRBJ2-7, with 7 bases lining up with TRBD1. The CDR3 region has the DNA TGCGCCAGCAGCTTGGCCAAAGGGGGCAGCGAGCAGTACTTC. Its translation: CASSLAKGGSEQYF.